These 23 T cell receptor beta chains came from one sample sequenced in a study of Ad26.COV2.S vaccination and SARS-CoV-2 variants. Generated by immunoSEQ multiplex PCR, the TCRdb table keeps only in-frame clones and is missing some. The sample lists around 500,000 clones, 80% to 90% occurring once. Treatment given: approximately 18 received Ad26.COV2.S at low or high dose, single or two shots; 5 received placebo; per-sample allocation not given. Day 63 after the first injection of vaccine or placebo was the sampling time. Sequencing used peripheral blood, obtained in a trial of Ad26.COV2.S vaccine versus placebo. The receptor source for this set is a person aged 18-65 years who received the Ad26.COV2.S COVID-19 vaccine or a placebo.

The CDR3 spells CSVADPYGYTF. CDR3 DNA sequence: TGTTCGGTGGCGGACCCTTATGGCTACACCTTC. This chain joins TRBV28 and TRBJ1-2, with D hard to call. The CDR3 spans 11 residues. CDR1 MDHEN and CDR2 SYDVKM come from the germline V gene.

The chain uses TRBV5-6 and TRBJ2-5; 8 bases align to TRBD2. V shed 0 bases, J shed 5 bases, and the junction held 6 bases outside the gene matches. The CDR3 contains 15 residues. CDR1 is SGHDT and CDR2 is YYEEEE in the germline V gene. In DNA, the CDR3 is TGTGCCAGCAGCTTGGTTGCTACTAGCGGTGAGACCCAGTACTTC. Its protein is CASSLVATSGETQYF.

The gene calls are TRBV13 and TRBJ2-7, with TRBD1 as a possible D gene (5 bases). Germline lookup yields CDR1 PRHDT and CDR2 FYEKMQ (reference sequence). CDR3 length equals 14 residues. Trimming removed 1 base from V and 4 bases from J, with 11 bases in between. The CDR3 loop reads CASSLASGKYEQYF. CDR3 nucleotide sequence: TGTGCCAGCAGCTTAGCTTCAGGGAAATACGAGCAGTACTTC.

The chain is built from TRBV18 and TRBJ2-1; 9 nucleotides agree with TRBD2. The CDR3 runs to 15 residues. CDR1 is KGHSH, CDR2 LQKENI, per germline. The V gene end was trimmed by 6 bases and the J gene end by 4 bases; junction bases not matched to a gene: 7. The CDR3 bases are TGTGCCAGCTCGCGGGCGACTAGCGGATACAATGAGCAGTTCTTC. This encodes CASSRATSGYNEQFF.

The CDR3 nucleotides are TGTGCCAGCAGCTTAGAAAGAGAGAACACTGAAGCTTTCTTT. Its protein is CASSLERENTEAFF. The chain is built from TRBV7-2 and TRBJ1-1; unclear D gene. From germline, CDR1 is SGHTA and CDR2 FQGNSA. V was trimmed by 1 base and J by 1 base, leaving 7 bases between them. CDR3 length: 14 residues. The full variable domain, its missing parts supplied by reference TRBV7-2 and TRBJ1-1, is GAGVSQSPSNKVTEKGKDVELRCDPISGHTALYWYRQSLGQGLEFLIYFQGNSAPDKSGLPSDRFSAERTGGSVSTLTIQRTQQEDSAVYLCASSLERENTEAFFGQGTRLTVV.

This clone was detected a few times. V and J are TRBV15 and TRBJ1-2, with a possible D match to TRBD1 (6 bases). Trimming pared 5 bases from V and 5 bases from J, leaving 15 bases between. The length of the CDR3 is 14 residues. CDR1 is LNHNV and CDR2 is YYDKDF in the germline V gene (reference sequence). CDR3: CATSEGHGRYGYTF. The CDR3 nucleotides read TGTGCCACCAGCGAGGGACACGGAAGATATGGCTACACCTTC.

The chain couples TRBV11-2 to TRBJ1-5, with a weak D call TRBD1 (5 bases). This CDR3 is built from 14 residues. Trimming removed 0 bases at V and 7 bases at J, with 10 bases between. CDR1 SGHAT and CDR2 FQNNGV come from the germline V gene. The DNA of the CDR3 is TGTGCCAGCAGCTTAGATCTATGGGGGCAGCCCCAGCATTTT. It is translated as CASSLDLWGQPQHF.

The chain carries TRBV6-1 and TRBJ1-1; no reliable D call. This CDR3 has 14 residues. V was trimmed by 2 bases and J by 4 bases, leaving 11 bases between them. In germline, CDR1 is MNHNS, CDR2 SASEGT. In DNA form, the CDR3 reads TGTGCCAGCAGTGAACTGTGGGGTAGCACTGAAGCTTTCTTT. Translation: CASSELWGSTEAFF.

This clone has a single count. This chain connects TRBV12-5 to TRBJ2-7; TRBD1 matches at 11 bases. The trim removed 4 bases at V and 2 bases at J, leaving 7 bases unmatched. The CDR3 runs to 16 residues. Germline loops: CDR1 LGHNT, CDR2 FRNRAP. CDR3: CASGSTPGQGAYEQYF. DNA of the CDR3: TGTGCTAGTGGTTCGACTCCGGGACAGGGGGCCTACGAGCAGTACTTC.

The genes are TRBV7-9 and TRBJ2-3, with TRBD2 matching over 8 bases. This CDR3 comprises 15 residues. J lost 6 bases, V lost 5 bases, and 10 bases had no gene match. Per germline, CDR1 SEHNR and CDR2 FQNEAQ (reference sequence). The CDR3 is CASSPAGGAMDTQYF. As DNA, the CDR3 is TGTGCCAGCAGCCCGGCCGGGGGGGCGATGGATACGCAGTATTTT.

CDR3 bases: TGTGCCAGCAGTTCCTGGATTGGCTACACCTTC. It translates to CASSSWIGYTF. This rearrangement joins TRBV6-5 to TRBJ1-2; D call uncertain. The CDR3 length is 11 residues. V was clipped by 4 bases and J by 7 bases, with 7 bases between them. Germline loops: CDR1 MNHEY, CDR2 SVGAGI.

The CDR3, as DNA: TGTGCCAGTAGCTTGGATCCTAGCGGTACGCAGTATTTT. This encodes CASSLDPSGTQYF. J is TRBJ2-3 and V is TRBV19, with 7 bases matching TRBD2. Per germline, CDR1 LNHDA and CDR2 SQIVND (reference sequence). The CDR3 spans 13 residues. V was clipped by 6 bases and J by 8 bases; unmatched bases: 8.

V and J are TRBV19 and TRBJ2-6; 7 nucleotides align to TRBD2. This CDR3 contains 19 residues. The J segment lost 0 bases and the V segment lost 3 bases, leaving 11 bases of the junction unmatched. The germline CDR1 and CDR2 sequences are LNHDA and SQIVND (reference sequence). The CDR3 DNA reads TGTGCCAGTAGTATTGGCGTCCAGCGGGGTCGCTCTGGGGCCAACGTCCTGACTTTC. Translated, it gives CASSIGVQRGRSGANVLTF.

The CDR3 reads CASRPWTGGNQPQHF. CDR3 coding DNA: TGTGCCAGCAGACCCTGGACAGGGGGTAATCAGCCCCAGCATTTT. The chain has TRBV6-5 and TRBJ1-5; 10 positions match TRBD1. The V gene end was trimmed by 6 bases and the J gene end by 4 bases; junction bases not matched to a gene: 6. Germline CDR1 MNHEY, CDR2 SVGAGI. CDR3 length: 15 residues.

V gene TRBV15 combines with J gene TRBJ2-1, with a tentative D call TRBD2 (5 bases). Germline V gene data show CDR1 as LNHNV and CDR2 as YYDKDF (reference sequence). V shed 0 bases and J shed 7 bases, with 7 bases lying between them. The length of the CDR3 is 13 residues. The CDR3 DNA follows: TGTGCCACCAGCAGAGATCGGGGAAATGAGCAGTTCTTC. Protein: CATSRDRGNEQFF. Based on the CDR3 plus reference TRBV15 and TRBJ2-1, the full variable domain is DAMVIQNPRYQVTQFGKPVTLSCSQTLNHNVMYWYQQKSSQAPKLLFHYYDKDFNNEADTPDNFQSRRPNTSFCFLDIRSPGLGDTAMYLCATSRDRGNEQFFGPGTRLTVL.

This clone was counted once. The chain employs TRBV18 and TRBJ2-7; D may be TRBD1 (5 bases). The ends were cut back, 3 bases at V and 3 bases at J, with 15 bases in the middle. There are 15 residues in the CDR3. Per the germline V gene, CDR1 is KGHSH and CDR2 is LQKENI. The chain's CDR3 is CASSPNLQANYEQYF. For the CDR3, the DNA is TGTGCCAGCTCACCGAATTTACAGGCAAACTACGAGCAGTACTTC.

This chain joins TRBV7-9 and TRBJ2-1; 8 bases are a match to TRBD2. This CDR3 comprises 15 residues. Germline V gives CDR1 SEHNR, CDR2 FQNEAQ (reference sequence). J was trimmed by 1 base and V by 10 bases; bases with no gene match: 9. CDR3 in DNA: TGTGCCATCCGAATAGCGGGACTGTCCTACAATGAGCAGTTCTTC. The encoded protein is CAIRIAGLSYNEQFF.

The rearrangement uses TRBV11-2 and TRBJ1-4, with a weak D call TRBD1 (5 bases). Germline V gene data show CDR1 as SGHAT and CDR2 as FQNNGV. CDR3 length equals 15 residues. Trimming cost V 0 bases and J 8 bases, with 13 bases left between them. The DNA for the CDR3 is TGTGCCAGCAGCTTAGATGGCAGAGGGGTGGAAAAACTGTTTTTT. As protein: CASSLDGRGVEKLFF.

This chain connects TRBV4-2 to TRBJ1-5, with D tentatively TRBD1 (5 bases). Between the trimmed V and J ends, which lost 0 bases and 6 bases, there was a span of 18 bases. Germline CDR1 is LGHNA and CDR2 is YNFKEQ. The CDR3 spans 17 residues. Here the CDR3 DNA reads TGTGCCAGCAGCCAAGATTTTGCGCCCCAGGGTAGTCAGCCCCAGCATTTT. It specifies CASSQDFAPQGSQPQHF.

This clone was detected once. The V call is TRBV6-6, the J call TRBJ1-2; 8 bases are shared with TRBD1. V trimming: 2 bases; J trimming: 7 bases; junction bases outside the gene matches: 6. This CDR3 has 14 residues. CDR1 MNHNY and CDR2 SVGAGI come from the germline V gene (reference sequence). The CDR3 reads CASSYIDRGGGYTF. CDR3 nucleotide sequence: TGTGCCAGCAGTTACATTGACAGGGGAGGTGGCTACACCTTC.

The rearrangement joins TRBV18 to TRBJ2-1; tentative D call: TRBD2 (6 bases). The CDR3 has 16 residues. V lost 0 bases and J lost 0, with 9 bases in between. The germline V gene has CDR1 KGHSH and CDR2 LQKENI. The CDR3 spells CASSPPSGSSYNEQFF. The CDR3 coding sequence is TGTGCCAGCTCACCACCTAGCGGTAGCTCCTACAATGAGCAGTTCTTC.

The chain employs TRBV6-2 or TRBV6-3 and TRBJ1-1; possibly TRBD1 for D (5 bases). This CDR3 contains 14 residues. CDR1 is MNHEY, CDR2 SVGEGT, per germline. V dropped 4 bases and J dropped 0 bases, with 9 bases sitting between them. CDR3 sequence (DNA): TGTGCCAGCAGTTCGGGACGGGTGAACACTGAAGCTTTCTTT. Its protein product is CASSSGRVNTEAFF.

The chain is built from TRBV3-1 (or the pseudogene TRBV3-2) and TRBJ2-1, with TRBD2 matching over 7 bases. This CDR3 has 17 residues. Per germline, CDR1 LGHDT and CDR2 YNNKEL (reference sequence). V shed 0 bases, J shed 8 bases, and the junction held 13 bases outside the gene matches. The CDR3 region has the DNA TGTGCCAGCAGCCAAGACTGGGGCCTAGCGGATTGGGATGAGCAGTTCTTC. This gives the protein CASSQDWGLADWDEQFF.